The next 30 T cell receptor beta chains were all read from a single sample in a study of T cell responses to AZD1222 COVID-19 vaccine (dated by TCRdb to the early 2020s). The library was built by means of the immunoSEQ multiplex PCR assay. The table comes from immuneACCESS by way of TCRdb, which keeps in-frame sequences with V and J called. Part of the clones is missing from these tables; in studies checked, under half for an unresolved V gene and the rest for unknown reasons. In all, the sample holds more than 100,000 clones, and roughly 88% of those were seen once. The ten biggest clones cover roughly 7.4% of the sample. The time point tag for this specimen amounts to: baseline before first vaccination. Sequenced material: peripheral blood, taken on day 0 of AZD1222 vaccination. The receptors stem from an adult in good health.

This chain joins TRBV15 and TRBJ2-5; 7 nucleotides line up with TRBD2. The CDR3 is 14 residues long. The J segment lost 3 bases and the V segment lost 0 bases, leaving 1 base of the junction unmatched. Germline lookup yields CDR1 LNHNV and CDR2 YYDKDF (reference sequence). CDR3 sequence reads: CATSRDRGEETQYF. The CDR3 DNA follows: TGTGCCACCAGCAGAGATCGGGGGGAAGAGACCCAGTACTTC.

This chain links TRBV19 with TRBJ1-2; D uncertain. CDR3 length: 12 residues. Looked up from germline, CDR1 is LNHDA and CDR2 is SQIVND (reference sequence). V was clipped by 1 base and J by 7 bases, with 7 bases between them. The CDR3 loop is CASSIGGLGYTF. The CDR3 DNA follows: TGTGCCAGTAGTATAGGAGGCCTTGGCTACACCTTC.

The V and J genes are TRBV7-9 and TRBJ2-5, with D perhaps matching TRBD1 (5 bases). Germline values: CDR1 SEHNR, CDR2 FQNEAQ (reference sequence). V lost 5 bases and J lost 2, with 15 bases in between. This CDR3 region has 15 residues. CDR3 amino acids: CASSAIRRTQETQYF. The CDR3 nucleotides are TGTGCCAGCAGCGCGATTCGGCGGACACAAGAGACCCAGTACTTC.

The rearrangement links TRBV4-3 to TRBJ2-7; 8 bases are shared with TRBD2. The length of the CDR3 is 16 residues. With 0 bases clipped from V and 3 bases from J, the junction kept 7 bases outside the gene matches. CDR1 is LGHNA and CDR2 is YSLEER in the germline V gene. The DNA for the CDR3 is TGCGCCAGCAGCCAAGAAGAAGCGGGAGTCGGCTACGAGCAGTACTTC. It codes for CASSQEEAGVGYEQYF.

This chain links TRBV25-1 with TRBJ2-5; D uncertain. From germline, CDR1 is MGHDK and CDR2 SYGVNS. This CDR3 contains 14 residues. The V gene lost 0 bases and the J gene lost 4 bases, with 9 bases spanning the gap. The CDR3 protein is CASSEYLSLETQYF. The CDR3 region has the DNA TGTGCCAGCAGTGAATACTTGTCGTTAGAGACCCAGTACTTC.

This chain links TRBV5-1 with TRBJ2-2, with D possibly matching TRBD1 (5 bases). This CDR3 comprises 16 residues. Between the trimmed V and J ends, which lost 3 bases and 5 bases, there was a span of 17 bases. Germline lookup yields CDR1 SGHRS and CDR2 YFSETQ. In DNA form, the CDR3 reads TGCGCCAGCAGCTCGACGAAGGGGAAAATGACCGGGGAGCTGTTTTTT. It is translated as CASSSTKGKMTGELFF. Full variable domain (missing parts from reference TRBV5-1 and TRBJ2-2): KAGVTQTPRYLIKTRGQQVTLSCSPISGHRSVSWYQQTPGQGLQFLFEYFSETQRNKGNFPGRFSGRQFSNSRSEMNVSTLELGDSALYLCASSSTKGKMTGELFFGEGSRLTVL.

The genes are TRBV3-1 (or the pseudogene TRBV3-2) and TRBJ1-3; TRBD1 is a possible D gene (5 bases). The CDR3 contains 14 residues. Germline CDR1 and CDR2: LGHDT and YNNKEL (reference sequence). Trimming took 1 base from V and 3 from J, leaving 7 bases between them. CDR3 coding DNA: TGTGCCAGCAGCCAAGGGGACGTTGGAAACACCATATATTTT. The encoded protein is CASSQGDVGNTIYF.

V usage is TRBV30 and J usage is TRBJ1-6, with 7 positions matching TRBD1. This CDR3 has 13 amino acids. V was clipped by 4 bases and J by 9 bases; unmatched bases: 6. CDR1 is GTSNPN, CDR2 SVGIG, per germline (reference sequence). The CDR3 reads CAWNKGAGSPLHF. Written as DNA, the CDR3 is TGTGCCTGGAACAAGGGGGCAGGTTCACCCCTCCACTTT. Full variable domain (rest looked up from reference TRBV30 and TRBJ1-6): SQTIHQWPATLVQPVGSPLSLECTVEGTSNPNLYWYRQAAGRGLQLLFYSVGIGQISSEVPQNLSASRPQDRQFILSSKKLLLSDSGFYLCAWNKGAGSPLHFGNGTRLTVT.

This sequence joins TRBV6-1 and TRBJ1-5; possibly TRBD1 for D (5 bases). The germline gives CDR1 MNHNS, CDR2 SASEGT. The V and J ends lost 3 bases and 0 bases respectively, with 12 bases between them. CDR3 length: 16 amino acids. The CDR3 DNA sequence: TGTGCCAGCAGTGACGAGACAGTCTATAGCAATCAGCCCCAGCATTTT. It encodes CASSDETVYSNQPQHF.

This clone is a singleton in its sample. The chain couples TRBV6-6 to TRBJ2-7; D is possibly TRBD2 (5 bases). Germline CDR1 and CDR2: MNHNY and SVGAGI (reference sequence). Deletions cut 7 bases from V and 7 bases from J, with 20 bases between. The CDR3 runs 14 residues. The CDR3 here is CASKTDSQTGEQYF. CDR3 DNA sequence: TGTGCCAGCAAGACGGACTCACAAACGGGGGAGCAGTACTTC.

The chain uses TRBV10-3 and TRBJ2-1; no reliable D call. The V gene's germline CDR1 is ENHRY and CDR2 SYGVKD. V was clipped by 3 bases and J by 4 bases, with 13 bases between them. CDR3 length: 15 amino acids. This chain's CDR3 is CAISEGQREYNEQFF. In DNA, the CDR3 is TGTGCCATCAGTGAAGGCCAGCGCGAATACAATGAGCAGTTCTTC.

The J gene is TRBJ2-7, the V gene TRBV10-3; 9 nucleotides align to TRBD1. The CDR3 spans 14 residues. Germline V gene data show CDR1 as ENHRY and CDR2 as SYGVKD. The ends lost 6 bases at V and 3 bases at J; junction bases unmatched: 6. In DNA form, the CDR3 reads TGTGCCATCAGGCCGGGACAGGGTCTCTACGAGCAGTACTTC. Its protein is CAIRPGQGLYEQYF.

The V gene is TRBV18, the J gene TRBJ1-2; D possibly corresponds to TRBD1 (5 bases). Germline CDR1 reads KGHSH; CDR2 reads LQKENI. Trimming took off 9 bases at V and 6 bases at J, with 17 bases between the two ends. The CDR3 has 13 amino acids. The CDR3 reads CASLTIRGNGYTF. The CDR3 coding sequence is TGTGCCAGTCTCACCATACGGGGGAATGGCTACACCTTC.

This chain joins TRBV29-1 and TRBJ1-4; D unclear. V lost 7 bases to trimming and J lost 6 bases, with 15 bases between them. CDR1 and CDR2 (germline): SQVTM, ANQGSEA. The CDR3 loop spans 13 amino acids. The CDR3 DNA reads TGCAGCGCTTCGGACCTTGGGGATGAAAAACTGTTTTTT. Protein product: CSASDLGDEKLFF.

This chain connects TRBV7-9 to TRBJ2-7; possibly TRBD1 for D (5 bases). This CDR3 is built from 13 residues. The germline CDR1 and CDR2 sequences are SEHNR and FQNEAQ (reference sequence). Trimming took off 3 bases at V and 0 bases at J, with 6 bases between the two ends. DNA for the CDR3: TGTGCCAGCAGCTTCAGGGACTCCTACGAGCAGTACTTC. Translating gives CASSFRDSYEQYF.

V gene TRBV7-9 combines with J gene TRBJ1-1, with 7 bases fitting TRBD1. V dropped 5 bases and J dropped 2; count of bases not matched to a gene: 5. CDR3 length: 14 amino acids. From germline, CDR1 is SEHNR and CDR2 FQNEAQ (reference sequence). The CDR3 here is CASSMGQLNTEAFF. In DNA, the CDR3 is TGTGCCAGCAGCATGGGACAGTTAAACACTGAAGCTTTCTTT.

This chain joins TRBV29-1 and TRBJ1-1; 7 nucleotides match TRBD1. The V and J ends lost 7 bases and 0 bases, in that order; junction bases with no gene match: 5. Germline CDR1 is SQVTM and CDR2 is ANQGSEA. This CDR3 spans 13 amino acids. This CDR3 reads CSGRQGLNTEAFF. The CDR3 DNA sequence: TGCAGCGGACGACAGGGCTTGAACACTGAAGCTTTCTTT.

This sequence joins TRBV19 and TRBJ2-7, with TRBD1 matching over 9 bases. CDR1 and CDR2 from the germline V gene are LNHDA and SQIVND (reference sequence). The CDR3 runs to 14 residues. V was pared by 5 bases and J by 5 bases, with 7 bases of the junction left unmatched. In DNA, the CDR3 is TGTGCCAGTAGTTGGGGGACAGGGTCCCACGAGCAGTACTTC. As protein: CASSWGTGSHEQYF.

The chain recombines TRBV19 with TRBJ1-2; the D gene is possibly TRBD1 (6 bases). The CDR3 is 13 amino acids. CDR1 and CDR2 from the germline V gene are LNHDA and SQIVND (reference sequence). The ends were cut back, 8 bases at V and 1 base at J, with 11 bases in the middle. The CDR3, as DNA: TGTGCCAGTGGGACACTAATTAACTATGGCTACACCTTC. Translated: CASGTLINYGYTF.

The chain combines TRBV5-1 with TRBJ2-5; D call uncertain. Trimming shortened V by 5 bases and J by 1 base, and 9 bases separated the two germline ends. The V gene's germline CDR1 is SGHRS and CDR2 YFSETQ. The length of the CDR3 is 13 residues. The CDR3 sequence: CASRSTPQETQYF. CDR3 nucleotides: TGCGCCAGCAGATCCACCCCCCAAGAGACCCAGTACTTC.

The J gene is TRBJ1-4, the V gene TRBV19, with 8 bases that match TRBD1. From germline, CDR1 is LNHDA and CDR2 SQIVND (reference sequence). The CDR3 loop spans 15 amino acids. V shed 10 bases and J 2 bases; nucleotides not matched to a gene: 9. The CDR3 protein is CAIRTGKITNEKLFF. DNA for the CDR3: TGTGCCATCCGGACAGGGAAAATTACTAATGAAAAACTGTTTTTT.

The chain couples TRBV5-1 to TRBJ2-5, with a tentative D call TRBD2 (5 bases). The CDR3 runs 14 residues. Germline V lookup: CDR1 SGHRS, CDR2 YFSETQ. V was cut by 2 bases and J by 5 bases, with 13 bases left in between. CDR3 bases: TGCGCCAGCAGCTTCGGTGGGAGTGTTGAGACCCAGTACTTC. The encoded protein is CASSFGGSVETQYF.

This chain links TRBV15 with TRBJ1-4; TRBD1 agrees at 7 bases. The trim removed 0 bases at V and 7 bases at J, leaving 2 bases unmatched. The CDR3 consists of 14 residues. From germline, CDR1 is LNHNV and CDR2 YYDKDF (reference sequence). The CDR3 loop reads CATSRDRGAEKLFF. The CDR3 DNA reads TGTGCCACCAGCAGAGACAGGGGGGCTGAAAAACTGTTTTTT.

This clone has a single count. The chain recombines TRBV19 with TRBJ2-5; 10 nucleotides align to TRBD1. The trim removed 5 bases at V and 0 bases at J, leaving 9 bases unmatched. Germline V CDR1 and CDR2: LNHDA, SQIVND (reference sequence). The CDR3 contains 17 residues. The CDR3 loop reads CASSSSTGGINQETQYF. The CDR3 nucleotides are TGTGCCAGTAGTTCCTCGACAGGGGGCATCAACCAAGAGACCCAGTACTTC.

V and J are TRBV30 and TRBJ2-6; D is unresolved. V lost 5 bases, J lost 0 bases, and 2 bases lay in between. Germline values: CDR1 GTSNPN, CDR2 SVGIG (reference sequence). The CDR3 spans 12 residues. The CDR3 region is CAWASGANVLTF. The CDR3, as DNA: TGTGCCTGGGCCTCTGGGGCCAACGTCCTGACTTTC.

CDR3 DNA: TGTGCCAGCAGTTTATCATTCGGGGGGGACACCATATATTTT. It yields the protein CASSLSFGGDTIYF. The chain carries TRBV28 and TRBJ1-3, with a possible D match to TRBD1 (5 bases). V shed 1 base and J shed 8 bases, with 12 bases lying between them. In germline, CDR1 is MDHEN, CDR2 SYDVKM. The CDR3 runs to 14 residues. Full variable domain (missing parts from reference TRBV28 and TRBJ1-3): DVKVTQSSRYLVKRTGEKVFLECVQDMDHENMFWYRQDPGLGLRLIYFSYDVKMKEKGDIPEGYSVSREKKERFSLILESASTNQTSMYLCASSLSFGGDTIYFGEGSWLTVV.

V is TRBV5-4 and J is TRBJ2-2; a weak D match, TRBD1 (6 bases). Germline values: CDR1 SGHNT, CDR2 YYREEE (reference sequence). The CDR3 contains 15 residues. V lost 4 bases and J lost 2, with 12 bases in between. CDR3 bases: TGTGCCAGCAGCCTACAGGGATCTAACACCGGGGAGCTGTTTTTT. Protein: CASSLQGSNTGELFF.

This sequence joins TRBV10-2 and TRBJ2-5; TRBD1 might be the D (5 bases). V lost 8 bases, J lost 1 base, and 11 bases lay in between. The CDR3 spans 13 residues. Germline CDR1 reads WSHSY; CDR2 reads SAAADI. The CDR3 is CASHRQPQETQYF. The DNA for the CDR3 is TGCGCCAGCCACCGACAGCCCCAAGAGACCCAGTACTTC.

The rearrangement links TRBV11-3 to TRBJ2-1, with TRBD1 matching over 10 bases. The CDR3 totals 15 residues. The germline CDR1 and CDR2 sequences are SGHNT and YENEEA. V shed 5 bases, J shed 9 bases, and the junction held 10 bases outside the gene matches. CDR3 sequence (DNA): TGTGCCAGCAGCGGCCGGGACAGGGGATTCGCTGAGCAGTTCTTC. This sequence encodes CASSGRDRGFAEQFF. The variable domain in full, with the rest retrieved from reference TRBV11-3 and TRBJ2-1, is EAGVVQSPRYKIIEKKQPVAFWCNPISGHNTLYWYLQNLGQGPELLIRYENEEAVDDSQLPKDRFSAERLKGVDSTLKIQPAELGDSAVYLCASSGRDRGFAEQFFGPGTRLTVL.

Concerning this clone itself: This specimen includes other DNA sequences encoding the same CDR3. V is TRBV4-2 and J is TRBJ2-1; TRBD1 or TRBD2 may be the D gene (5 bases each). Per the germline V gene, CDR1 is LGHNA and CDR2 is YNFKEQ. The CDR3 loop spans 14 amino acids. Trimming shortened V by 0 bases and J by 4 bases, and 7 bases separated the two germline ends. The CDR3 coding sequence is TGTGCCAGCAGCCAAGACTGGGGGTACAATGAGCAGTTCTTC. This translates into CASSQDWGYNEQFF.